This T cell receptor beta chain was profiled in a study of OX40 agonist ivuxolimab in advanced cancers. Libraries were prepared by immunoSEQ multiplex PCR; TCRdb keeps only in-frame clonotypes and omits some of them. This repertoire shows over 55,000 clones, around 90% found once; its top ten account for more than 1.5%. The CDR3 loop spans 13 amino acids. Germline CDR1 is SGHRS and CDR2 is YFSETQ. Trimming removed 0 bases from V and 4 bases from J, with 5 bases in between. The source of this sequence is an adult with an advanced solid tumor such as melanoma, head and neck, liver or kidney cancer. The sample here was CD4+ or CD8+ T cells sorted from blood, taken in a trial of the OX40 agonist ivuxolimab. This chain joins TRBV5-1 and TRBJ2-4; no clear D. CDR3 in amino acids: CASSLGDKNIQYF. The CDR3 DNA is TGCGCCAGCAGCTTGGGTGATAAAAACATTCAGTACTTC.